The 16 T cell receptor beta chains below all came from one sample that was sequenced in a study of blood T cell repertoires in COVID-19. The assay was immunoSEQ multiplex PCR, and TCRdb's table has in-frame clones only and misses some. The sample consists of about 170,000 clones, 70% to 90% of them appearing once. Sequenced sample: peripheral blood. The receptors originated from a man aged 50-59 years who had recovered from COVID-19.

V and J are TRBV18 and TRBJ2-5, with TRBD1 as a possible D gene (6 bases). CDR3 size: 15 residues. The ends were cut back, 4 bases at V and 5 bases at J, with 17 bases in the middle. Looked up from germline, CDR1 is KGHSH and CDR2 is LQKENI. The CDR3 spells CASSLLRYRDETQYF. CDR3 DNA sequence: TGTGCCAGCTCACTTCTCCGCTACAGGGACGAGACCCAGTACTTC.

This clone was found once. The rearrangement links TRBV7-2 to TRBJ1-1; 9 nucleotides line up with TRBD1. The V gene's germline CDR1 is SGHTA and CDR2 FQGNSA. The CDR3 spans 15 residues. Losses at the gene ends were 5 bases for V and 3 bases for J; bases not matched to a gene: 7. The CDR3 sequence: CASSLHRGRDTEAFF. CDR3 nucleotides: TGTGCCAGCAGCCTACACAGGGGGCGCGACACTGAAGCTTTCTTT.

In this sample, this clone turned up once. The chain has TRBV19 and TRBJ2-2; 9 positions agree with TRBD1. V shed 6 bases, J shed 4 bases, and the junction held 15 bases outside the gene matches. Looked up from germline, CDR1 is LNHDA and CDR2 is SQIVND (reference sequence). This CDR3 contains 18 residues. The CDR3 region is CASSFAPTTGGITGELFF. CDR3 sequence (DNA): TGTGCCAGTAGCTTTGCCCCAACGACAGGGGGTATCACCGGGGAGCTGTTTTTT.

The CDR3 DNA is TGTGCCATCAGTGAGTCGGCCGGGACAGCCCCCTACGAGCAGTACTTC. This sequence encodes CAISESAGTAPYEQYF. The V call is TRBV10-3, the J call TRBJ2-7; 7 nucleotides line up with TRBD1. CDR3 length: 16 residues. V was clipped by 0 bases and J by 2 bases; unmatched bases: 7. Germline V CDR1 and CDR2: ENHRY, SYGVKD.

V usage is TRBV4-1 and J usage is TRBJ2-1, with a weak D call TRBD2 (6 bases). Per the germline V gene, CDR1 is MGHRA and CDR2 is YSYEKL. Between the trimmed V and J ends, which lost 0 bases and 4 bases, there was a span of 10 bases. The CDR3 length is 15 residues. The CDR3 bases are TGCGCCAGCAGCCAAGATGGACTAAATTACAATGAGCAGTTCTTC. Protein product: CASSQDGLNYNEQFF.

The chain is built from TRBV15 and TRBJ2-2; D gene unclear. V lost 3 bases and J lost 5, with 10 bases in between. CDR1 LNHNV and CDR2 YYDKDF come from the germline V gene (reference sequence). This CDR3 contains 14 residues. CDR3 amino acids: CATSRAALTGELFF. CDR3 DNA: TGTGCCACCAGCAGGGCCGCCCTGACCGGGGAGCTGTTTTTT.

This rearrangement joins TRBV2 to TRBJ1-5; D uncertain. This CDR3 region has 15 residues. V was trimmed by 1 base and J by 3 bases, leaving 10 bases between them. Germline CDR1 SNHLY, CDR2 FYNNEI. The CDR3 loop is CASSEGEGYNQPQHF. DNA for the CDR3: TGTGCCAGCAGTGAAGGGGAGGGTTACAATCAGCCCCAGCATTTT. The complete variable domain, with remaining parts taken from reference TRBV2 and TRBJ1-5, reads EPEVTQTPSHQVTQMGQEVILRCVPISNHLYFYWYRQILGQKVEFLVSFYNNEISEKSEIFDDQFSVERPDGSNFTLKIRSTKLEDSAMYFCASSEGEGYNQPQHFGDGTRLSIL.

This chain uses TRBV27 with TRBJ1-2; no definite D call. CDR1 and CDR2 from the germline V gene are MNHEY and SMNVEV (reference sequence). The CDR3 loop spans 15 amino acids. V was shortened by 6 bases and J by 7 bases, with 21 bases between the two germline ends. The CDR3 DNA reads as TGTGCCAGCAGGCCGCAGACACCACAGAGAGCTGGCTACACCTTC. Its translation: CASRPQTPQRAGYTF.

The chain combines TRBV4-2 with TRBJ2-1; 11 nucleotides agree with TRBD1. Unmatched junction bases numbered 1, after V lost 1 base and J lost 5 bases. CDR1 and CDR2 (germline): LGHNA, YNFKEQ. The CDR3 is 15 residues long. The CDR3 DNA follows: TGTGCCAGCAGCCAAGTGGGACAGGGGGACAATGAGCAGTTCTTC. Protein product: CASSQVGQGDNEQFF.

The chain combines TRBV18 with TRBJ2-2; no definite D call. The CDR3 runs to 14 residues. V dropped 1 base and J dropped 6 bases, with 9 bases sitting between them. Germline CDR1 and CDR2: KGHSH and LQKENI. CDR3 DNA: TGTGCCAGCTCACCACTAAAGCTCGCCGGGGAGCTGTTTTTT. Its translation is CASSPLKLAGELFF.

V and J are TRBV2 and TRBJ2-1; tentatively, D is TRBD1 (7 bases). This CDR3 region has 15 residues. Trimming removed 6 bases at V and 6 bases at J, with 18 bases between. Germline loops: CDR1 SNHLY, CDR2 FYNNEI. The CDR3 region has the DNA TGTGCCAGCAGATTCCAGGGGGGAGGAGGCAATGAGCAGTTCTTC. It encodes CASRFQGGGGNEQFF.

The chain joins TRBV7-2 to TRBJ2-3; weak D call: TRBD1 (5 bases). Germline V CDR1 and CDR2: SGHTA, FQGNSA. This CDR3 is 15 amino acids long. Trimming pared 4 bases from V and 1 base from J, leaving 12 bases between. The CDR3 nucleotides read TGTGCCAGCAGCTCCTCCAGGGCGGGCACAGATACGCAGTATTTT. It translates to CASSSSRAGTDTQYF.

The rearrangement uses TRBV18 and TRBJ2-6, with D tentatively TRBD1 (5 bases). The CDR3 loop spans 16 amino acids. V gave up 1 base and J gave up 4 bases, with 11 bases separating them. CDR1 KGHSH and CDR2 LQKENI come from the germline V gene. Here the CDR3 DNA reads TGTGCCAGCTCACCACTTGGACAAGCCGGGGCCAACGTCCTGACTTTC. This translates into CASSPLGQAGANVLTF.

This rearrangement joins TRBV5-5 to TRBJ1-6; 7 nucleotides agree with TRBD1. V lost 2 bases to trimming and J lost 5 bases; unmatched junction nucleotides: 7. Germline V gene sequence: CDR1 SGHKS, CDR2 YYEKEE (reference sequence). CDR3 length equals 16 residues. The CDR3 sequence: CASSFIGTAHNSPLHF. The CDR3 DNA follows: TGTGCCAGCAGCTTTATCGGGACAGCTCATAATTCACCCCTCCACTTT.

The gene calls are TRBV6-5 and TRBJ2-3; 12 nucleotides align to TRBD2. Trimming at V came to 4 bases and at J to 6 bases, leaving 5 bases not matched to a gene. Germline assignment: CDR1 MNHEY and CDR2 SVGAGI. CDR3 length: 15 amino acids. The CDR3 here is CASSSSGGALDTQYF. The CDR3 DNA reads as TGTGCCAGCAGTTCTAGCGGGGGGGCATTGGATACGCAGTATTTT.

The DNA for the CDR3 is TGTGCCAGCAGCGTAGCTACGAGGGCGGGAGGGGCTGAGACCCAGTACTTC. It encodes CASSVATRAGGAETQYF. The J gene is TRBJ2-5, the V gene TRBV9; 9 bases fit TRBD2. Per germline, CDR1 SGDLS and CDR2 YYNGEE. V lost 0 bases to trimming and J lost 5 bases; unmatched junction nucleotides: 11. The CDR3 is 17 amino acids.